This TCR beta chain comes out of a study of OX40 agonist ivuxolimab in advanced cancers. Study overall: Every 2 weeks, patients got intravenous ivuxolimab at one of six dose levels (0.01-10 mg/kg).

Comments on this clone: Its antigen is as yet unknown.

Data came from immunoSEQ multiplex PCR; TCRdb stores just in-frame clones and leaves some out. The sample records tens of thousands of clones, around four fifths being singletons. Trimming took 1 base from V and 1 from J, leaving 17 bases between them. The CDR3 length is 18 residues. Germline loops: CDR1 SGHTA, CDR2 FQGNSA. Regarding the study as a whole: Dose levels from 0.1 to 3.0 mg/kg saw CD4+ and CD8+ blood T cells expand clonally by week 6. Relative to CD4+, CD8+ T cells held more expanded clones on average.

Source: CD4+ or CD8+ T cells sorted from blood, taken in a trial of the OX40 agonist ivuxolimab. J is TRBJ2-1 and V is TRBV7-2; D not certain. This TCR was sampled from an adult with an advanced solid tumor such as melanoma, head and neck, liver or kidney cancer. CDR3 sequence reads: CASSLGATLLGSYNEQFF. The DNA of the CDR3 is TGTGCCAGCAGCTTAGGCGCGACCCTCTTGGGGTCCTACAATGAGCAGTTCTTC.